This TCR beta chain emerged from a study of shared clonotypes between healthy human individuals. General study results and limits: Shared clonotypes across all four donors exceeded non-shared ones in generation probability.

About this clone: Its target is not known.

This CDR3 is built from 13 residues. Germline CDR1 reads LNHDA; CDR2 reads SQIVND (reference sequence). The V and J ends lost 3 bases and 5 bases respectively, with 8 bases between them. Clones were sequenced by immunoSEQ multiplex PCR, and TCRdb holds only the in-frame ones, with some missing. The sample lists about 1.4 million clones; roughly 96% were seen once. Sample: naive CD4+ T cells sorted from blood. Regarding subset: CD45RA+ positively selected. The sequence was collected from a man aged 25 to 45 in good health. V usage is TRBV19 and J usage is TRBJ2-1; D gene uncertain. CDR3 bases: TGTGCCAGTAGTATCGAAATTAACAATGAGCAGTTCTTC. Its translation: CASSIEINNEQFF.